One T cell receptor beta chain is described in this entry. Germline values: CDR1 MNHEY, CDR2 SMNVEV (reference sequence). This CDR3 is built from 15 residues. Trimming shortened V by 6 bases and J by 1 base, and 16 bases separated the two germline ends. This sample is drawn from a study of blood T cell repertoires in COVID-19. Study processing details: Scientists estimated how many nucleated cells there were by amplifying reference gene primers. Sequencing used immunoSEQ multiplex PCR; TCRdb keeps in-frame clones, though not all of them. V and J calls and clone size come straight from that table; D and trimming were deduced from the DNA. Among some 110,000 clones, about 89% were seen once, and the ten largest hold about 5.1%.

J is TRBJ2-7 and V is TRBV27; TRBD2 is a possible D gene (7 bases). The receptor's source is a human donor in a cohort sampled during active COVID-19. Sequences were obtained from peripheral blood. In DNA, the CDR3 is TGTGCCAGCAGCGGGAGGAAGGGGGGGTCCTACGAGCAGTACTTC. It is translated as CASSGRKGGSYEQYF.